This entry lists 27 T cell receptor beta chains sequenced from one sample in a study of blood T cell repertoires in COVID-19. Measured with immunoSEQ multiplex PCR; TCRdb has only the in-frame clones, and not every one. The sample consists of about 45,000 clones, about 86% of them appearing once. The material sequenced was peripheral blood. The receptors were gathered from a human donor in a cohort sampled during active COVID-19.

This chain links TRBV27 with TRBJ1-5, with D tentatively TRBD1 (5 bases). This CDR3 comprises 15 residues. V lost 0 bases to trimming and J lost 0 bases, with 6 bases between them. Germline V CDR1 and CDR2: MNHEY, SMNVEV (reference sequence). The CDR3 loop reads CASSLSGHSNQPQHF. The CDR3 region has the DNA TGTGCCAGCAGTTTATCTGGACATAGCAATCAGCCCCAGCATTTT.

The chain uses TRBV4-1 and TRBJ2-7; TRBD1 is a possible D gene (5 bases). Germline V gene sequence: CDR1 MGHRA, CDR2 YSYEKL. The CDR3 totals 15 residues. The ends were cut back, 1 base at V and 3 bases at J, with 13 bases in the middle. The CDR3 reads CASSQVRQQNYEQYF. CDR3 coding DNA: TGCGCCAGCAGCCAAGTACGACAGCAAAACTACGAGCAGTACTTC.

The J gene is TRBJ2-5, the V gene TRBV6-2 or TRBV6-3, with D maybe TRBD1 (6 bases). The V end lost 2 bases, the J end lost 7 bases, and 20 bases lay between the germline ends. The CDR3 spans 16 residues. CDR1 is MNHEY and CDR2 is SVGEGT in the germline V gene. The CDR3 reads CASSYGTTSEGGTQYF. The CDR3 nucleotides read TGTGCCAGCAGTTACGGGACGACATCGGAAGGGGGGACCCAGTACTTC.

The rearrangement links TRBV18 to TRBJ2-7; 9 bases map to TRBD1. V trimming: 5 bases; J trimming: 7 bases; junction bases outside the gene matches: 9. The CDR3 totals 14 residues. Germline V lookup: CDR1 KGHSH, CDR2 LQKENI. The CDR3 nucleotides are TGTGCCAGCTCAGTTAGACAGGGGGATTCGGAGCAGTACGTC. Protein: CASSVRQGDSEQYV.

The chain links TRBV28 to TRBJ1-1; possibly TRBD1 for D (6 bases). Germline V gives CDR1 MDHEN, CDR2 SYDVKM. Trimming took off 6 bases at V and 1 base at J, with 12 bases between the two ends. This CDR3 has 14 residues. The CDR3 DNA reads TGTGCCAGCAGCAAGAGACAGGCGAACACTGAAGCTTTCTTT. Its translation: CASSKRQANTEAFF. The complete variable domain, with remaining parts taken from reference TRBV28 and TRBJ1-1, reads DVKVTQSSRYLVKRTGEKVFLECVQDMDHENMFWYRQDPGLGLRLIYFSYDVKMKEKGDIPEGYSVSREKKERFSLILESASTNQTSMYLCASSKRQANTEAFFGQGTRLTVV.

This sequence joins TRBV2 and TRBJ1-1; TRBD1 agrees at 8 bases. The CDR3 consists of 14 residues. The trim removed 1 base at V and 6 bases at J, leaving 4 bases unmatched. Germline values: CDR1 SNHLY, CDR2 FYNNEI. The CDR3 spells CASSEDRGISEAFF. The CDR3 coding sequence is TGTGCCAGCAGTGAAGACAGGGGGATCTCTGAAGCTTTCTTT.

The rearrangement links TRBV5-1 to TRBJ2-5, with TRBD1 as a possible D gene (6 bases). The V and J ends lost 0 bases and 5 bases respectively, with 17 bases between them. Per germline, CDR1 SGHRS and CDR2 YFSETQ. The CDR3 spans 16 residues. The CDR3 DNA is TGCGCCAGCAGCTTGGGACAGGTAATTTCCATGGAGACCCAGTACTTC. Amino acids: CASSLGQVISMETQYF.

The chain carries TRBV7-9 and TRBJ2-7; tentatively, D is TRBD2 (7 bases). V was clipped by 5 bases and J by 5 bases, with 16 bases between them. The V gene's germline CDR1 is SEHNR and CDR2 FQNEAQ (reference sequence). The CDR3 totals 14 residues. In DNA form, the CDR3 reads TGTGCCAGCAGCCCGCTCGGGGGGCAGAACGAGCAGTACGTC. It is translated as CASSPLGGQNEQYV.

This chain joins TRBV18 and TRBJ2-3; the D gene is possibly TRBD1 (6 bases). CDR3 length equals 16 residues. V lost 4 bases and J 9 bases, leaving 23 bases between the germline ends. Germline CDR1 is KGHSH and CDR2 is LQKENI. CDR3 sequence: CASSRSGLGAQGTQYF. The CDR3 bases are TGTGCCAGCTCACGGTCCGGGTTGGGGGCCCAGGGCACGCAGTATTTT.

The chain links TRBV5-5 to TRBJ2-2; no clear D gene. The ends were cut back, 2 bases at V and 3 bases at J, with 5 bases in the middle. Germline assignment: CDR1 SGHKS and CDR2 YYEKEE (reference sequence). The CDR3 is 13 residues long. The CDR3 here is CASSLLYTGELFF. DNA of the CDR3: TGTGCCAGCAGCTTACTATACACCGGGGAGCTGTTTTTT.

This chain joins TRBV12-3 or TRBV12-4 and TRBJ2-1; D is uncertain. This CDR3 comprises 12 residues. V gave up 4 bases and J gave up 7 bases, with 8 bases separating them. The CDR3 protein is CASSSPRNEQFF. The CDR3 nucleotides read TGTGCCAGCAGTTCCCCTAGGAATGAGCAGTTCTTC.

This chain joins TRBV28 and TRBJ1-1, with TRBD1 identical over 9 bases. The J segment lost 4 bases and the V segment lost 5 bases, leaving 8 bases of the junction unmatched. Germline V gene data show CDR1 as MDHEN and CDR2 as SYDVKM. The CDR3 extends over 15 amino acids. The CDR3 DNA is TGTGCCAGCAGTCCCCACGGGACAGGGACCACTGAAGCTTTCTTT. Translated, it gives CASSPHGTGTTEAFF.

This clone was detected once. This chain links TRBV27 with TRBJ1-4; D call uncertain. V was trimmed by 3 bases and J by 3 bases, leaving 8 bases between them. This CDR3 region has 14 residues. Germline V gene sequence: CDR1 MNHEY, CDR2 SMNVEV (reference sequence). The CDR3 DNA is TGTGCCAGCAGTTTCTCCGGGGCTAATGAAAAACTGTTTTTT. Its translation is CASSFSGANEKLFF.

This sequence joins TRBV9 and TRBJ1-1; 7 bases line up with TRBD1. V dropped 4 bases and J dropped 10; count of bases not matched to a gene: 13. CDR1 is SGDLS, CDR2 YYNGEE, per germline. The CDR3 is 14 residues long. The CDR3 DNA reads as TGTGCCAGCAGCCCACGGGACAGCATACAGTCAGCTTTCTTT. Residues: CASSPRDSIQSAFF. Together with reference TRBV9 and TRBJ1-1, the CDR3 gives the full variable domain: DSGVTQTPKHLITATGQRVTLRCSPRSGDLSVYWYQQSLDQGLQFLIQYYNGEERAKGNILERFSAQQFPDLHSELNLSSLELGDSALYFCASSPRDSIQSAFFGQGTRLTVV.

This clone was observed a handful of times. V and J are TRBV10-2 and TRBJ1-5; D unresolved. The CDR3 consists of 14 residues. V was trimmed by 7 bases and J by 4 bases, leaving 14 bases between them. Germline CDR1 and CDR2: WSHSY and SAAADI. CDR3 in amino acids: CASNSMPGNQPQHF. The CDR3 DNA reads TGCGCCAGCAATTCCATGCCAGGTAATCAGCCCCAGCATTTT.

This chain's CDR3 is CASSSPNRGRTGELFF. The CDR3 coding sequence is TGTGCCAGCTCATCGCCAAACAGGGGCCGTACCGGGGAGCTGTTTTTT. The chain links TRBV18 to TRBJ2-2; 7 bases are shared with TRBD1. Germline V gives CDR1 KGHSH, CDR2 LQKENI. V shed 5 bases, J shed 5 bases, and the junction held 11 bases outside the gene matches. The length of the CDR3 is 16 residues.

This chain uses TRBV7-9 with TRBJ1-5; 10 nucleotides align to TRBD1. Germline trimming cut 4 bases from V and 4 bases from J; bases unmatched to any gene: 7. The CDR3 covers 16 residues. Looked up from germline, CDR1 is SEHNR and CDR2 is FQNEAQ (reference sequence). The CDR3 sequence: CASSSGQGELNQPQHF. The CDR3 DNA reads TGTGCCAGCAGCTCTGGACAGGGGGAGTTGAATCAGCCCCAGCATTTT.

The V call is TRBV6-1, the J call TRBJ2-1; 8 nucleotides line up with TRBD2. The CDR3 runs 18 residues. Germline V gene sequence: CDR1 MNHNS, CDR2 SASEGT. Trimming removed 1 base from V and 6 bases from J; junction bases left unmatched: 14. The DNA of the CDR3 is TGTGCCAGCAGTGAAGGAACTAGCGGATTGGGTATACGCAATGAGCAGTTCTTC. This translates into CASSEGTSGLGIRNEQFF.

The V and J genes are TRBV6-6 and TRBJ2-1; the match to TRBD2 covers 9 bases. The CDR3 runs to 16 residues. V lost 7 bases and J lost 3; bases outside the gene matches: 10. CDR1 and CDR2 (germline): MNHNY, SVGAGI (reference sequence). CDR3 nucleotides: TGTGCCAGCAACCCACCTAGCGGGGCTCTCTACAATGAGCAGTTCTTC. This encodes CASNPPSGALYNEQFF.

This chain connects TRBV5-8 to TRBJ1-5; possible D gene TRBD1, 5 bases. CDR1 is SGHTS and CDR2 is YDEGEE in the germline V gene. V lost 4 bases, J lost 4 bases, and 9 bases lay in between. This CDR3 region has 13 residues. Here the CDR3 DNA reads TGTGCCAGCAGCGTCGACAGTAATCAGCCCCAGCATTTT. It translates to CASSVDSNQPQHF.

The CDR3 DNA reads as TGTGCCAGCAGTTTACCGACCGCCGTACTAAATCAGCCCCAGCATTTT. It is translated as CASSLPTAVLNQPQHF. The J gene is TRBJ1-5, the V gene TRBV28; D is unresolved. V lost 2 bases and J lost 4, with 15 bases in between. Germline CDR1 MDHEN, CDR2 SYDVKM. The CDR3 is made up of 16 amino acids.

The V and J genes are TRBV19 and TRBJ1-2; 7 nucleotides match TRBD1. The V and J ends lost 6 bases and 3 bases, in that order; junction bases with no gene match: 7. The CDR3 has 14 amino acids. Germline V CDR1 and CDR2: LNHDA, SQIVND (reference sequence). The CDR3 loop is CASRPAGGYYGYTF. DNA of the CDR3: TGTGCCAGTAGGCCGGCAGGGGGATACTATGGCTACACCTTC. The full variable domain, with the rest looked up from reference TRBV19 and TRBJ1-2, is DGGITQSPKYLFRKEGQNVTLSCEQNLNHDAMYWYRQDPGQGLRLIYYSQIVNDFQKGDIAEGYSVSREKKESFPLTVTSAQKNPTAFYLCASRPAGGYYGYTFGSGTRLTVV.

This clone was detected only a few times. The V and J genes are TRBV7-9 and TRBJ2-1; 9 nucleotides line up with TRBD2. Germline V CDR1 and CDR2: SEHNR, FQNEAQ (reference sequence). CDR3 length: 17 residues. V lost 5 bases and J lost 6; bases outside the gene matches: 14. The CDR3 DNA reads TGTGCCAGCAGCCCACCCAATTACGCGGGGGGGCTCAATGAGCAGTTCTTC. It yields the protein CASSPPNYAGGLNEQFF. Variable domain in full (rest from reference TRBV7-9 and TRBJ2-1): DTGVSQNPRHKITKRGQNVTFRCDPISEHNRLYWYRQTLGQGPEFLTYFQNEAQLEKSRLLSDRFSAERPKGSFSTLEIQRTEQGDSAMYLCASSPPNYAGGLNEQFFGPGTRLTVL.

The chain has TRBV4-2 and TRBJ1-1, with D unclear. CDR1 and CDR2 (germline): LGHNA, YNFKEQ. V shed 1 base and J shed 7 bases, with 10 bases lying between them. CDR3 length: 13 residues. Written as DNA, the CDR3 is TGTGCCAGCAGCCAAGGGAACAGCCTTGAAGCTTTCTTT. Its protein product is CASSQGNSLEAFF.

The rearrangement links TRBV20-1 to TRBJ2-7, with TRBD2 as a possible D gene (5 bases). This CDR3 is built from 11 residues. Per the germline V gene, CDR1 is DFQATT and CDR2 is SNEGSKA (reference sequence). In DNA form, the CDR3 reads TGCAAAGCGGCCCGATCGAACGAGCAGTACGTC. Amino acid sequence: CKAARSNEQYV.

The rearrangement joins TRBV7-8 to TRBJ2-2; TRBD1 aligns across 8 bases. In germline, CDR1 is SGHVS, CDR2 FQNEAQ. There are 15 residues in the CDR3. With 3 bases clipped from V and 3 bases from J, the junction kept 3 bases outside the gene matches. The CDR3 DNA follows: TGTGCCAGCAGCTTGGTGACAGGGGACACCGGGGAGCTGTTTTTT. Translating it yields CASSLVTGDTGELFF.

In its sample, this clone was seen a few times. CDR3 sequence (DNA): TGCAGCGTTGACATCGGGGGGCAGGCTAATGAAAAACTGTTTTTT. Its protein is CSVDIGGQANEKLFF. The V and J genes are TRBV29-1 and TRBJ1-4, with D possibly TRBD1 on 6 matching bases. Between the trimmed V and J ends, which lost 3 bases and 3 bases, there was a span of 14 bases. The CDR3 runs 15 residues. From germline, CDR1 is SQVTM and CDR2 ANQGSEA.